The clone carrying this T cell receptor beta chain has a handful of counts. The germline V gene has CDR1 SGHKS and CDR2 YYEKEE (reference sequence). With V trimmed by 9 bases and J by 1 base, 7 bases remained unmatched. The CDR3 sequence is 14 residues long. Original processing methods: For nucleated cells, counts were estimated from reference gene primer amplification. Assay used: immunoSEQ multiplex PCR; TCRdb lists only in-frame clones, some missing. That table is the source of V, J and clone size, and D and trimming were worked out from the DNA. Of 90,000 to 130,000 clones listed, less than 75% are singletons. This record comes from a study of blood T cell repertoires in COVID-19. Overall study context: Whether acute or convalescent, the COVID-19 samples came from the United States, Italy and Spain. Sources were T cells, B-cell-depleted T cells, or PBMCs; the material itself was cDNA or gDNA.

Material for sequencing was peripheral blood. The chain recombines TRBV5-5 with TRBJ2-7, with TRBD1 matching over 10 bases. This TCR came from a woman in her 40s with acute or convalescent COVID-19. The CDR3 region has the DNA TGTGCCACGCGACCGGGACAGGGGTCCTACGAGCAGTACTTC. Translation: CATRPGQGSYEQYF.